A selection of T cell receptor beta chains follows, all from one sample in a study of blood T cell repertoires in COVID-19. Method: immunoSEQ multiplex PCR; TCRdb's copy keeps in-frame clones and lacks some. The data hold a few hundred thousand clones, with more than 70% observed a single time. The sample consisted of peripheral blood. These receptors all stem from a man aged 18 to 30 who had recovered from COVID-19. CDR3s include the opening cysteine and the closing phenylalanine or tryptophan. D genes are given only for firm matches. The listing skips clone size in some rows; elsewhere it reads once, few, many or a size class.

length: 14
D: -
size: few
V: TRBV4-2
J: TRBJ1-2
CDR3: CATQSSAGLYGYTF
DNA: TGTGCCACACAAAGCTCGGCGGGGCTTTATGGCTACACCTTC

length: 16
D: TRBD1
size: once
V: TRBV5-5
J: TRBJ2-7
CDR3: CASSFYLGQGVYEQYF
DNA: TGTGCCAGCAGCTTTTACTTGGGACAGGGGGTTTACGAGCAGTACTTC

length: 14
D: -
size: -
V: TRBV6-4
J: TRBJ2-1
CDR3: CASSDGQAYNEQFF
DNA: TGTGCCAGCAGTGACGGCCAAGCCTACAATGAGCAGTTCTTC

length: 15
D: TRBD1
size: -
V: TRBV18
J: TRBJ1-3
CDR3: CASSLNRDSGNTIYF
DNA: TGTGCCAGCTCTCTAAACCGGGACAGCGGAAACACCATATATTTT

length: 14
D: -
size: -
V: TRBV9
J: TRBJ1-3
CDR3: CASSAGRDGLEIYF
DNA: TGTGCCAGCAGCGCCGGGAGGGACGGCTTAGAGATATATTTT

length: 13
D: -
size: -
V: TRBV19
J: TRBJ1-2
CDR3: CASSIIGGAGYTF
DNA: TGTGCCAGTAGTATTATAGGGGGAGCCGGCTACACCTTC

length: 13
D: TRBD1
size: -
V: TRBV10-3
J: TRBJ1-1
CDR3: CAISGQGNTEAFF
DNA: TGTGCCATCAGTGGACAGGGGAACACTGAAGCTTTCTTT

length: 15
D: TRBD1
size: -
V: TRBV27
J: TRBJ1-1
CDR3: CASSSSRQGRTEAFF
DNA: TGTGCCAGCAGTTCTTCTCGACAGGGGAGGACTGAAGCTTTCTTT

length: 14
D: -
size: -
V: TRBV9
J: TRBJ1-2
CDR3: CASSVGGGTYGYTF
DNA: TGTGCCAGCAGCGTAGGAGGGGGAACATATGGCTACACCTTC

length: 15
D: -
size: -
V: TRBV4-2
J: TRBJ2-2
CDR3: CASSQDRANTGELFF
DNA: TGTGCCAGCAGCCAAGACAGGGCGAACACCGGGGAGCTGTTTTTT

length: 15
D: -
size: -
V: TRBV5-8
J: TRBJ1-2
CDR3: CASSLEVSGNYGYTF
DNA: TGTGCCAGCAGCTTGGAGGTGTCGGGGAACTATGGCTACACCTTC

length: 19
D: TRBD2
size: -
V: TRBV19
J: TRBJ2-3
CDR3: CASSRSLAGGPPSTDTQYF
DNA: TGTGCCAGTAGTAGGTCACTAGCGGGGGGACCGCCTAGCACAGATACGCAGTATTTT

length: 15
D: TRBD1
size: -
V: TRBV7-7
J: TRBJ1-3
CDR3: CASSSGQGSGNTIYF
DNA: TGTGCCAGCAGCTCCGGACAGGGCTCTGGAAACACCATATATTTT

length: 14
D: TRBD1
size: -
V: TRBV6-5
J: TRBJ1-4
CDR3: CASRSGTGSEKLFF
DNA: TGTGCCAGCAGGTCCGGGACAGGGTCTGAAAAACTGTTTTTT

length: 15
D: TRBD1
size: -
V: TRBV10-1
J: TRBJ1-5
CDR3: CASSVDRANNQPQHF
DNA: TGCGCCAGCAGTGTAGACAGGGCGAATAATCAGCCCCAGCATTTT

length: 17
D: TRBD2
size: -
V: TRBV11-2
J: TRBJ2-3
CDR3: CASSLLRLAGVADTQYF
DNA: TGTGCCAGCAGCTTGTTACGACTAGCGGGAGTTGCAGATACGCAGTATTTT